This TCR beta chain was obtained from a study of vaccination and CD4 T cells after COVID-19. Study overall: Two Hispanic individuals were among six male and four female convalescent patients. Median time from second vaccine dose to sampling was about 77 days (14 to 241).

As to treatment: approximately nine-day PBMC culture with coronavirus spike peptide pools or control peptides (ViraFEST assay). Each well received a few million PBMCs, cultured with 10 IU/ml IL-2 and 10 ug/ml peptide pools. Cultured CD4+ T cell DNA was sequenced using the Oncomine TCR Beta short-read assay. TCRdb reprocessed the PCR reads via MiXCR and lists one record per CDR3 protein. The sample shows 9,500 to 15,000 distinct CDR3 sequences, around 59% of them seen only once. This clonotype occurred a few times. Its antigen is not known. The J segment lost 2 bases and the V segment lost 8 bases, leaving 6 bases of the junction unmatched. The CDR3 length is 14 residues. Looked up from germline, CDR1 is SNHLY and CDR2 is FYNNEI.

Material for sequencing was CD4+ T cells from blood, cultured in vitro. The chain recombines TRBV2 with TRBJ2-3; 8 bases match TRBD1. The receptor's source is a human donor who had recovered from COVID-19. This CDR3 is CASAAGQDTDTQYF. The CDR3, as DNA: TGTGCCAGCGCGGCGGGACAGGACACAGATACGCAGTATTTT.